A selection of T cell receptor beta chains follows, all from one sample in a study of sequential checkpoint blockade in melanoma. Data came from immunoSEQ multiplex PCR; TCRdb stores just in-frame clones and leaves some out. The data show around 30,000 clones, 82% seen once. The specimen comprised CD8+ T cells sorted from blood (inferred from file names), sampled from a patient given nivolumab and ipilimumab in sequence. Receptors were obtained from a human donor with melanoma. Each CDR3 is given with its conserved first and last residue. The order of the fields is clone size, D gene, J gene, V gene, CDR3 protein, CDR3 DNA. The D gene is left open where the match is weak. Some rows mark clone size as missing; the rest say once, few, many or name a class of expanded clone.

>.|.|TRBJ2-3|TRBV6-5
CASSYSEDGGSDTQYF
TGTGCCAGCAGTTACTCGGAGGATGGGGGCTCAGATACGCAGTATTTT
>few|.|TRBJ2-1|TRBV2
CASSVGSSYNEQFF
TGTGCCAGCAGTGTCGGGAGCTCCTACAATGAGCAGTTCTTC
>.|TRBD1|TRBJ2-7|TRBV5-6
CASSRGQVTYEQYF
TGTGCCAGCAGTCGTGGACAGGTCACCTACGAGCAGTACTTC
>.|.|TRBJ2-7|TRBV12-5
CASGTTATTYEQYF
TGTGCTAGTGGGACGACAGCGACAACCTACGAGCAGTACTTC
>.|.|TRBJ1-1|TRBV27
CASSPTYGNTEAFF
TGTGCCAGCAGTCCTACTTACGGGAACACTGAAGCTTTCTTT
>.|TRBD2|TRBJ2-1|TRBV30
CAWIGLAGFRYEQFF
TGTGCCTGGATCGGACTAGCGGGATTTCGTTATGAGCAGTTCTTC
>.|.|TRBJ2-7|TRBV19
CASSIWLASSYEQYF
TGTGCCAGTAGTATTTGGCTAGCGAGCTCCTACGAGCAGTACTTC
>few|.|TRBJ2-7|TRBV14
CASSPPGSYEQYF
TGTGCCAGCAGCCCCCCCGGGTCCTACGAGCAGTACTTC
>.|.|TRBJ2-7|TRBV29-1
CSATDTYEQYF
TGCAGCGCCACAGATACCTACGAGCAGTACTTC
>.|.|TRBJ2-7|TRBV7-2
CASSWGGPYEQYF
TGTGCCAGCAGCTGGGGGGGGCCCTACGAGCAGTACTTC
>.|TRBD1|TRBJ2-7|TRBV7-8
CASSLRTGSSYEQYF
TGTGCCAGCAGCTTAAGGACAGGCAGCTCCTACGAGCAGTACTTC
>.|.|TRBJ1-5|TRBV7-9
CASSLPGQPQHF
TGTGCCAGCAGCTTACCGGGTCAGCCCCAGCATTTT
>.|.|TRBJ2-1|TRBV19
CASSMFEASSYNEQFF
TGTGCCAGTAGTATGTTCGAGGCTAGCTCCTACAATGAGCAGTTCTTC
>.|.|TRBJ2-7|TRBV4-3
CASSQDWGDEQYF
TGCGCCAGCAGCCAAGATTGGGGCGACGAGCAGTACTTC
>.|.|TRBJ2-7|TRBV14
CASSQGKGYRPYEQYF
TGTGCCAGCAGCCAAGGAAAAGGTTACAGGCCCTACGAGCAGTACTTC
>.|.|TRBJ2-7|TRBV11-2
CASSLMGAGSIDEQYF
TGTGCCAGCAGCTTAATGGGGGCCGGCTCCATCGACGAGCAGTACTTC
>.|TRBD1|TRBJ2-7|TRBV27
CASSFYRGADEQYF
TGTGCCAGCAGTTTCTACAGGGGGGCGGACGAGCAGTACTTC
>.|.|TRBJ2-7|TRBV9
CASSQTPGYEQYF
TGTGCCAGCAGCCAAACCCCGGGCTACGAGCAGTACTTC
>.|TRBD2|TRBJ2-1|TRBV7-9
CASSRLAGGNEQFF
TGTGCCAGCAGCCGACTAGCGGGAGGCAATGAGCAGTTCTTC
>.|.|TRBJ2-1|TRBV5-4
CASSLPYNEQFF
TGTGCCAGCAGCCTACCCTACAATGAGCAGTTCTTC
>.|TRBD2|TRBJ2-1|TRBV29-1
CSAVQRGSYNEQFF
TGCAGCGCCGTACAGCGGGGGTCCTACAATGAGCAGTTCTTC
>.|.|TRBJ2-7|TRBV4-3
CASSQYQSNEQYF
TGCGCCAGCAGCCAATACCAAAGCAACGAGCAGTACTTC
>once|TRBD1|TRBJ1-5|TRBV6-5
CASSQGQEGNQPQHF
TGTGCCAGCAGTCAGGGACAGGAGGGCAATCAGCCCCAGCATTTT
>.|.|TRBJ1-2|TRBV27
CASSLSHPATNYGYTF
TGTGCCAGCAGTTTAAGTCACCCCGCTACGAACTATGGCTACACCTTC
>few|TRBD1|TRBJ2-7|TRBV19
CASSSGQVRHEQYF
TGTGCCAGTAGTTCCGGACAGGTCCGCCACGAGCAGTACTTC
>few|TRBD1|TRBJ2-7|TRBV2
CASRGGQGLLGYEQYF
TGTGCCAGCAGGGGGGGACAGGGGCTCCTAGGATACGAGCAGTACTTC
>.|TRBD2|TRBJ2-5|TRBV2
CASSEAGRGETQYF
TGTGCCAGCAGTGAAGCCGGGCGGGGGGAGACCCAGTACTTC
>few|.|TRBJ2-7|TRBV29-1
CSVREYEQYF
TGCAGCGTTAGGGAGTACGAGCAGTACTTC
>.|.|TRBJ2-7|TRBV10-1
CASSTGNYEQYF
TGCGCCAGCAGTACCGGGAACTACGAGCAGTACTTC
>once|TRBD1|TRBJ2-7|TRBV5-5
CASSLERGHSYEQYF
TGTGCCAGCAGCTTGGAGAGGGGGCACTCCTACGAGCAGTACTTC
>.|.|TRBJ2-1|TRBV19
CASSMTLASYNEQFF
TGTGCCAGTAGTATGACGCTAGCGTCCTACAATGAGCAGTTCTTC
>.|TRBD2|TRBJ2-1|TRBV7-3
CASSLTASGRHQFF
TGTGCCAGCAGCTTAACAGCTAGCGGGAGACATCAGTTCTTC
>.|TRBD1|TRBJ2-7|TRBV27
CASSPGTVYEQYF
TGTGCCAGCAGTCCCGGGACAGTCTACGAGCAGTACTTC